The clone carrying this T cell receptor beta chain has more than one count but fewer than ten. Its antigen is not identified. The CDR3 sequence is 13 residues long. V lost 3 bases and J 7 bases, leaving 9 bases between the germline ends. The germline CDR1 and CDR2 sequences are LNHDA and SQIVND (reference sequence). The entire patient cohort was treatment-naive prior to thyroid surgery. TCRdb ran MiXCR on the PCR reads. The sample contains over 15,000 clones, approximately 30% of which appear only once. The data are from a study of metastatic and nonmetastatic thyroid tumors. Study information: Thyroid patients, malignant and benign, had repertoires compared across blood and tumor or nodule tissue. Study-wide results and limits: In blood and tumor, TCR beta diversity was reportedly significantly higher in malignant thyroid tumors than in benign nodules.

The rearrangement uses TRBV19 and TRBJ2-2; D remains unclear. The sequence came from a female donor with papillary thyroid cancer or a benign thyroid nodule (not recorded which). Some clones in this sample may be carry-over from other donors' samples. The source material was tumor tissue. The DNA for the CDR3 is TGTGCCAGTAGTATTTCGTCAGGCGGGGAGCTGTTTTTT. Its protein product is CASSISSGGELFF.